This T cell receptor beta chain was profiled in a study of T cell repertoires in cytomegalovirus infection. V was pared by 6 bases and J by 4 bases, with 16 bases between. The length of the CDR3 is 15 residues. Germline V lookup: CDR1 LNHDA, CDR2 SQIVND (reference sequence). TCRdb reprocessed the reads via MiXCR and lists one record per CDR3 protein. In the table there are around 710,000 distinct CDR3 sequences, almost 30% of which are singletons. There are a few counts of this clonotype. Its antigen is unidentified. This chain links TRBV19 with TRBJ1-5, with D tentatively TRBD1 (5 bases). The sample was cultured CD8+ T cells from PBMCs, taken from culture after CMV antigen stimulation. This receptor was obtained from a human donor in good health (CMV status not recorded). Some clones in this sample may be carry-over from other donors' samples. The CDR3 here is CASSPGPSPNQPQHF. Written as DNA, the CDR3 is TGTGCCAGTAGCCCGGGACCGTCACCGAATCAGCCCCAGCATTTT.